Detailed here is one TCR beta chain. The antigen is unknown. Healthy and HIV-negative, the adult donors had no recent acute infections or vaccinations. The data stem from a study of shared clonotypes between healthy human individuals. General study results and limits: In contrast to clonotypes shared by all four donors, non-shared clonotypes had lower generation probabilities. The low donor count limited represented genetic and exposure-history diversity. Only blood was sampled, and tissue TCR repertoires likely differ from blood ones.

TCRdb keeps only in-frame clones here, not all; method: immunoSEQ multiplex PCR. The data contain 2 million to 2.5 million clones, under 95% of them singletons. Unmatched junction bases numbered 15, after V lost 5 bases and J lost 8 bases. CDR3 length: 15 residues. Germline CDR1 SGHTS, CDR2 YDEGEE. Sequencing was done on a sample of naive CD4+ T cells from PBMCs. The subset was: CD45RA+ positively selected. This sequence originates from a young man in good health. Some clones in this sample may be carry-over from other donors' samples. This chain uses TRBV5-8 with TRBJ2-5, with 7 bases that match TRBD1. DNA for the CDR3: TGTGCCAGCAGTCCGAAGGGGGCTGGGATGGATACCCAGTACTTC. It is translated as CASSPKGAGMDTQYF. Full variable domain (outside the CDR3, taken from reference TRBV5-8 and TRBJ2-5): EAGVTQSPTHLIKTRGQQATLRCSPISGHTSVYWYQQALGLGLQFLLWYDEGEERNRGNFPPRFSGRQFPNYSSELNVNALELEDSALYLCASSPKGAGMDTQYFGPGTRLLVL.